This T cell receptor beta chain was found in a study of cytomegalovirus exposure and HLA in healthy donors (dated by TCRdb to about 2017). With regard to the full study: According to a later analysis, one platform produced both the roughly 120 validation repertoires and the 666 repertoires of the first cohort. The aim of the study was to test whether cataloging public T cell receptors could identify signatures of past pathogen exposure. Besides the first cohort of 666 subjects, a separate validation cohort made up of roughly 120 different subjects was used. The study combined high-throughput TCR immunosequencing, statistical association of individual TCRs with disease status, and machine learning to predict cytomegalovirus infection status. Study-level results and caveats: A later analysis had no HLA typing for the validation cohort, so co-occurrence there was scored across all 130 or so repertoires. While some public TCRs were present in many individuals, most TCR sequences turned up only very rarely across donors. The authors suggested that the approach could potentially be extended to other disease states and immunological phenotypes. Cytomegalovirus status was reported to be diagnosed by the classifier with high specificity and sensitivity in both the original and validation cohorts. Three of the identified cytomegalovirus-associated TCR beta chains were confirmed in vitro to be specific for cytomegalovirus antigens. In the study, approximately 150 TCR beta chains were listed as associated with cytomegalovirus. A later analysis found that TCRs clustered in the first cohort also tended to co-occur in the roughly 120 validation repertoires, with 94% of cluster scores above 0.

The CDR3, from cysteine to phenylalanine, totals 15 residues. This entry keeps only the CDR3 DNA: 45 bases, framed from base 1. The germline V gene supplies CDR1 MGHRA and CDR2 YSYEKL. The V end gives up 5 bases and the J end 8 bases, leaving 9 bases in the junction not matched to a gene. Separate from the approximately 690-subject first cohort, the validation cohort of 120 subjects was the group to which the donors belonged. For this clone: What this receptor recognizes is not known. Base qualities were left out, and no much larger clone turns up one base away.

The protocol used for the library was the immunoSEQ multiplex PCR assay. The paper's processing steps were these. A statistical classification framework was built for diagnosing cytomegalovirus status from the catalog of TCR beta chain sequences. The source is immuneACCESS, and TCRdb retained only in-frame sequences with V and J called. Part of the clones is not carried over; for the studies checked, unresolved V genes explain less than half of this, and the remainder is unexplained. That table furnishes V, J and clone size, whereas the DNA furnished D and trimming. The sample table lists some 79,000 clones, around 94% of them with a count of one. Of the sample, 3% to 3.5% falls within the top ten clones.

Sequencing was carried out using PBMCs. The receptor's source is a young woman in good health and CMV-seropositive. In this chain, TRBV4-1 is recombined with TRBJ1-4; 9 nucleotides in the junction match TRBD1. The nucleotide sequence is given as TGCGCCAGCAGCACCAGGACAGGGGTAGGGGAAAAACTGTTTTTT. This sequence encodes CASSTRTGVGEKLFF.